These T cell receptor beta chains were read from a single sample in a study of blood T cell repertoires in COVID-19. Repertoires were generated with immunoSEQ multiplex PCR, while TCRdb's copy carries only in-frame clones and drops some. The table lists 300,000 to 450,000 clones, around 87% of them singletons, with around 1.3% in the top ten. Sequencing was carried out using PBMCs or T cells enriched from blood (not recorded which). These receptors came from a man aged 30 to 39 who had recovered from COVID-19. Both conserved end residues are trimmed from each CDR3. A clone size is listed for some rows: how often the clone was seen (once, few, many), or a class if it is expanded.

J gene,clone size,V gene,CDR3 protein
TRBJ2-3,-,TRBV27,ASRVGAPDTQY
TRBJ2-5,-,TRBV7-9,ASSALVGGNQETQY
TRBJ1-2,few,TRBV7-2,ASSTQTGGYGYT
TRBJ2-7,few,TRBV7-9,ASSFGTGNTEQY
TRBJ2-1,-,TRBV24-1,ATSDRTGQNNEQF
TRBJ1-1,-,TRBV6-5,ASRRPQGSTEAF
TRBJ2-7,-,TRBV5-1,ASSSDPTSSYEQY
TRBJ1-2,few,TRBV29-1,SVEDRGRNGYT
TRBJ2-7,-,TRBV19,ASRDRGYEQY
TRBJ1-2,-,TRBV6-2/TRBV6-3,ASSYSADRTGYT
TRBJ1-4,-,TRBV14,ASSLRTGIENEKLF
TRBJ1-3,-,TRBV21-1,ANKGQMDAGNTIY
TRBJ1-1,-,TRBV4-2,ASSLRGFMNTEAF
TRBJ1-5,-,TRBV5-6,ASSLRGGRQPQH
TRBJ2-5,-,TRBV6-2/TRBV6-3,ASSFPLAGGGETQY
TRBJ1-5,-,TRBV5-1,ASSQDINQPQH